The sequence of this T cell receptor (beta chain) was determined in a study of blood T cell repertoires in COVID-19. Original processing methods: Reference gene primer amplification yielded estimated nucleated cell counts. Some clones are missing from TCRdb's copy, which holds only in-frame ones; the method was immunoSEQ multiplex PCR. Clone size and the V and J calls come from that table; the DNA yielded D and trimming. The table has over 65,000 clones, around nine tenths seen once. Germline loops: CDR1 MNHEY, CDR2 SVGAGI. The CDR3 covers 12 residues. Trimming left V 4 bases short and J 7 bases short, with 10 bases between.

This sequence joins TRBV6-5 and TRBJ1-2; no reliable D call. The receptor's source is a woman aged 55-69 years with acute or convalescent COVID-19. Sequenced: peripheral blood. The CDR3 reads CASSSPTSGYTF. The CDR3 coding sequence is TGTGCCAGCAGTTCCCCGACAAGTGGCTACACCTTC.